The T cell receptor beta chain under discussion was sequenced for a study of human T cells and chemical hapten exposure. V dropped 4 bases and J dropped 2; count of bases not matched to a gene: 3. Germline CDR1 MGHRA, CDR2 YSYEKL. This CDR3 spans 15 amino acids. Unique molecular identifiers were linked by the library to individual cDNA molecules. TCRdb fed the RACE reads into MiXCR, producing one record per CDR3 protein. The table lists around 82,000 distinct CDR3 sequences, approximately 6.6% of them singletons, with under 1.5% in the top ten. This clonotype was seen ten or more times. Time point here: patch test 2, 6 weeks after DPC sensitization. Treatment of the sample: therapeutic diphenylcyclopropenone sensitization with weekly scalp DPC. Researchers sampled blood before each patch test went on.

The sequencing used whole blood, collected in connection with sensitization to the hapten diphenylcyclopropenone (DPC). V is TRBV4-1 and J is TRBJ2-7; 12 bases align to TRBD2. The sequence was collected from a woman aged 25 to 39 with alopecia areata. Some clones in this sample may be carry-over from other donors' samples. The CDR3 spells CASSPSGGAAYEQYF. Here the CDR3 DNA reads TGCGCCAGCAGCCCTAGCGGGGGGGCTGCCTACGAGCAGTACTTC.